Listed below are T cell receptor beta chains from one sample, sequenced in a study of T cell responses to AZD1222 COVID-19 vaccine. TCRdb keeps only in-frame clones here, not all; method: immunoSEQ multiplex PCR. The sample consists of around 120,000 clones, around 87% of them appearing once. The sample was peripheral blood, taken on day 0 of AZD1222 vaccination. The receptors here all came from an adult in good health. The CDR3 runs from the conserved cysteine through the conserved F or W. D genes are given only for firm matches. Clone sizes are given selectively: once, few, many, or a class where the clone is expanded.

d_call	v_call	clone_size	j_call	cdr3_nt	cdr3_aa
-	TRBV4-1	-	TRBJ1-4	TGCGCCAGCACTCCCCTAGGTAGGACGACTAATGAAAAACTGTTTTTT	CASTPLGRTTNEKLFF
-	TRBV6-4	once	TRBJ1-2	TGTGCCAGCAGGGAGCAGGGGAAGGGAGGCTATGGCTACACCTTC	CASREQGKGGYGYTF
-	TRBV7-6	-	TRBJ2-2	TGTGCCAGCAGCTTAACCAGGAACACCGGGGAGCTGTTTTTT	CASSLTRNTGELFF
-	TRBV7-2	-	TRBJ1-2	TGTGCCAGCAGCTCGACAGACTATGGCTACACCTTC	CASSSTDYGYTF
TRBD1	TRBV2	-	TRBJ1-2	TGTGCCAGCAGTGAGGGACAGGGGGGGAGCTATGGCTACACCTTC	CASSEGQGGSYGYTF
-	TRBV12-3/TRBV12-4	-	TRBJ1-5	TGTGCCAGCAGTTTGGGAGGTCAGCCCCAGCATTTT	CASSLGGQPQHF
-	TRBV6-5	-	TRBJ1-1	TGTGCCAGCGCCCAACAGGGCGGGAACACTGAAGCTTTCTTT	CASAQQGGNTEAFF
TRBD2	TRBV18	-	TRBJ2-1	TGTGCCAGCTCATCCAGACTAGCGGGGGGGCCCGATGAGCAGTTCTTC	CASSSRLAGGPDEQFF
TRBD1	TRBV11-2	once	TRBJ1-5	TGTGCCAGCAGCCCGGACAGGGGAAGCAATCAGCCCCAGCATTTT	CASSPDRGSNQPQHF
-	TRBV5-6	-	TRBJ1-1	TGTGCCAGCAGCCCAGGGAGGCTGGGGGTCACTGAAGCTTTCTTT	CASSPGRLGVTEAFF
TRBD1	TRBV5-1	-	TRBJ1-2	TGCGCCAGCAGCCCAGAGGGGGCGATTGTTAATGGCTACACCTTC	CASSPEGAIVNGYTF
-	TRBV11-1	-	TRBJ2-5	TGTGCCAGCAGCCAAAGACAGCCCCAAGAGACCCAGTACTTC	CASSQRQPQETQYF